A selection of T cell receptor beta chains follows, all from one sample in a study of T cell responses to AZD1222 COVID-19 vaccine. The assay was immunoSEQ multiplex PCR, and TCRdb's table has in-frame clones only and misses some. There are more than 140,000 clones in the sample; 88% occur only once, and about 3.2% lies in the top ten. The sequenced sample was peripheral blood, obtained on day 0 of MenACWY control vaccination. The receptors stem from an adult in good health. The CDR3 runs from the conserved cysteine through the conserved F or W. The order of the fields is V gene, CDR3 length, D gene, clone size, J gene, CDR3 DNA, CDR3 protein. The D gene is left open where the match is weak. Clone size is given for some rows only: seen once, a few or many times, or a class if the clone is expanded.

v_gene: TRBV7-9; len: 14; d_gene: -; abundance: -; j_gene: TRBJ1-2; CDR3nt: TGTGCCAGCAGCTATACTGCAGGGGACTATGGCTACACCTTC; CDR3aa: CASSYTAGDYGYTF
v_gene: TRBV9; len: 14; d_gene: -; abundance: -; j_gene: TRBJ1-6; CDR3nt: TGTGCCAGCAGCGGGGAGGTGGGGAATTCACCCCTCCACTTT; CDR3aa: CASSGEVGNSPLHF
v_gene: TRBV11-2; len: 14; d_gene: -; abundance: -; j_gene: TRBJ2-5; CDR3nt: TGTGCCAGCAGCCTCGGACAGATCCAAGAGACCCAGTACTTC; CDR3aa: CASSLGQIQETQYF
v_gene: TRBV4-1; len: 15; d_gene: TRBD2; abundance: -; j_gene: TRBJ2-1; CDR3nt: TGCGCCAGCAGCCTTCGGACTAGCGGGAGTGATGAGCAGTTCTTC; CDR3aa: CASSLRTSGSDEQFF
v_gene: TRBV6-5; len: 13; d_gene: -; abundance: -; j_gene: TRBJ1-5; CDR3nt: TGTGCCAGCACTTCGGGACAACGTCAGCCCCAGCATTTT; CDR3aa: CASTSGQRQPQHF
v_gene: TRBV9; len: 14; d_gene: -; abundance: -; j_gene: TRBJ1-5; CDR3nt: TGTGCCAGCGGCCGGGACGGAAGCAATCAGCCCCAGCATTTT; CDR3aa: CASGRDGSNQPQHF
v_gene: TRBV7-3; len: 13; d_gene: TRBD1; abundance: once; j_gene: TRBJ1-1; CDR3nt: TGTGCCAGCAGCTTTCAGGGGGACACTGAAGCTTTCTTT; CDR3aa: CASSFQGDTEAFF
v_gene: TRBV4-2; len: 14; d_gene: -; abundance: once; j_gene: TRBJ1-2; CDR3nt: TGTGCCAGCAGCCCCCGCAGGGGTAACTATGGCTACACCTTC; CDR3aa: CASSPRRGNYGYTF
v_gene: TRBV6-5; len: 16; d_gene: TRBD1; abundance: -; j_gene: TRBJ1-6; CDR3nt: TGTGCCAGCAGTTACTCGGGACAGGGGTATAATTCACCCCTCCACTTT; CDR3aa: CASSYSGQGYNSPLHF
v_gene: TRBV18; len: 13; d_gene: -; abundance: -; j_gene: TRBJ1-5; CDR3nt: TGTGCCAGCTCACCCGATCGCAATCAGCCCCAGCATTTT; CDR3aa: CASSPDRNQPQHF
v_gene: TRBV27; len: 15; d_gene: -; abundance: -; j_gene: TRBJ2-1; CDR3nt: TGTGCCAGCAGTTTAGATAGCCTCTCCTACAATGAGCAGTTCTTC; CDR3aa: CASSLDSLSYNEQFF
v_gene: TRBV13; len: 14; d_gene: TRBD1; abundance: once; j_gene: TRBJ1-1; CDR3nt: TGTGCCAGCAGCCAACAGGGGGGGGTTACTGAAGCTTTCTTT; CDR3aa: CASSQQGGVTEAFF
v_gene: TRBV6-5; len: 13; d_gene: -; abundance: -; j_gene: TRBJ2-7; CDR3nt: TGTGCCACCCTCCAAACCGGGACGGGGGAGCAGTACTTC; CDR3aa: CATLQTGTGEQYF
v_gene: TRBV6-1; len: 12; d_gene: -; abundance: -; j_gene: TRBJ2-7; CDR3nt: TGTGCCAGCAGTGAACTCGGGAGCGAGCAGTACTTC; CDR3aa: CASSELGSEQYF
v_gene: TRBV6-1; len: 15; d_gene: TRBD1; abundance: -; j_gene: TRBJ1-2; CDR3nt: TGTGCCAGCAGTGAAGATGGGAACAGGGGTTATGGCTACACCTTC; CDR3aa: CASSEDGNRGYGYTF
v_gene: TRBV15; len: 19; d_gene: TRBD1; abundance: -; j_gene: TRBJ1-4; CDR3nt: TGTGCCACCAGCAGAGAGTTCCCCGGGACAGGGACGGCTAATGAAAAACTGTTTTTT; CDR3aa: CATSREFPGTGTANEKLFF
v_gene: TRBV3-1/TRBV3-2; len: 13; d_gene: -; abundance: -; j_gene: TRBJ1-2; CDR3nt: TGTGCCAGCAGCCAAGTAACGGACTTTGGCTACACCTTC; CDR3aa: CASSQVTDFGYTF
v_gene: TRBV6-5; len: 14; d_gene: -; abundance: -; j_gene: TRBJ2-7; CDR3nt: TGTGCCAGCATCCCGGCCGGGGATCTGGGCGAGCAGTACTTC; CDR3aa: CASIPAGDLGEQYF
v_gene: TRBV11-3; len: 16; d_gene: -; abundance: few; j_gene: TRBJ2-1; CDR3nt: TGTGCCAGCAGCTCAGCAAGTCGGGAGAAAGGGGCTAAGCAGTTCTTC; CDR3aa: CASSSASREKGAKQFF
v_gene: TRBV28; len: 13; d_gene: TRBD1; abundance: -; j_gene: TRBJ2-3; CDR3nt: TGTGCCAGCAGCCGGGACAGTTCAGATACGCAGTATTTT; CDR3aa: CASSRDSSDTQYF
v_gene: TRBV2; len: 12; d_gene: -; abundance: few; j_gene: TRBJ1-5; CDR3nt: TGTGCCAGCAGTGAGGCCAATCAGCCCCAGCATTTT; CDR3aa: CASSEANQPQHF
v_gene: TRBV9; len: 15; d_gene: TRBD2; abundance: -; j_gene: TRBJ2-7; CDR3nt: TGTGCCAGCAGCACTAGGGGCCTAGCGGGAGTGAAGCAGTACTTC; CDR3aa: CASSTRGLAGVKQYF
v_gene: TRBV27; len: 16; d_gene: -; abundance: -; j_gene: TRBJ1-4; CDR3nt: TGTGCCAGCAGTCTCGTCCCGGGACATCCAAATGAAAAACTGTTTTTT; CDR3aa: CASSLVPGHPNEKLFF
v_gene: TRBV18; len: 13; d_gene: -; abundance: -; j_gene: TRBJ2-7; CDR3nt: TGTGCCAGCTCACCTCCGGGGACCTACGAGCAGTACTTC; CDR3aa: CASSPPGTYEQYF
v_gene: TRBV5-1; len: 15; d_gene: -; abundance: -; j_gene: TRBJ1-2; CDR3nt: TGCGCCAGCAGCTTCGATAGGGGGTCTAACTATGGCTACACCTTC; CDR3aa: CASSFDRGSNYGYTF
v_gene: TRBV5-4; len: 14; d_gene: -; abundance: -; j_gene: TRBJ2-2; CDR3nt: TGTGCCAGCAGCACACGAGGGGGGACCGGGGAGCTGTTTTTT; CDR3aa: CASSTRGGTGELFF
v_gene: TRBV7-2; len: 15; d_gene: TRBD2; abundance: -; j_gene: TRBJ2-2; CDR3nt: TGTGCCAGCAGCTTAAGTAGCGGGAGGGTCGGGGAGCTGTTTTTT; CDR3aa: CASSLSSGRVGELFF
v_gene: TRBV7-9; len: 13; d_gene: -; abundance: -; j_gene: TRBJ2-3; CDR3nt: TGTGCCAGCAGCTTACTATTCACAGATACGCAGTATTTT; CDR3aa: CASSLLFTDTQYF
v_gene: TRBV6-5; len: 13; d_gene: -; abundance: -; j_gene: TRBJ2-1; CDR3nt: TGTGCCAGCAGTTATACCCAGTACAATGAGCAGTTCTTC; CDR3aa: CASSYTQYNEQFF
v_gene: TRBV4-3; len: 16; d_gene: TRBD1; abundance: -; j_gene: TRBJ1-6; CDR3nt: TGCGCCCGCAGCCGACACAGGGGCGACGGGAATTCACCCCTCCACTTT; CDR3aa: CARSRHRGDGNSPLHF
v_gene: TRBV7-9; len: 8; d_gene: -; abundance: once; j_gene: TRBJ2-1; CDR3nt: TGTGCCGGGGAAAAGCAGTTCTTC; CDR3aa: CAGEKQFF
v_gene: TRBV19; len: 16; d_gene: TRBD2; abundance: -; j_gene: TRBJ2-2; CDR3nt: TGTGCCACCAAAGCAACTAGCGGGTCGAACACCGGGGAGCTGTTTTTT; CDR3aa: CATKATSGSNTGELFF
v_gene: TRBV7-8; len: 15; d_gene: TRBD1; abundance: -; j_gene: TRBJ1-2; CDR3nt: TGTGCCAGCAGCATATACACAGGGGGCGGTTATGGCTACACCTTC; CDR3aa: CASSIYTGGGYGYTF
v_gene: TRBV4-3; len: 15; d_gene: TRBD1; abundance: -; j_gene: TRBJ2-5; CDR3nt: TGCGCCAGCAGCCTCTCTGGGGACAGGGGGGAGACCCAGTACTTC; CDR3aa: CASSLSGDRGETQYF
v_gene: TRBV5-6; len: 13; d_gene: -; abundance: -; j_gene: TRBJ2-5; CDR3nt: TGTGCCAGCAGCTTGGTACTTTCCGAGACCCAGTACTTC; CDR3aa: CASSLVLSETQYF
v_gene: TRBV7-9; len: 15; d_gene: -; abundance: -; j_gene: TRBJ1-6; CDR3nt: TGTGCCAGCAGCTTAGGCGGTTCTGAGGATTCACCCCTCCACTTT; CDR3aa: CASSLGGSEDSPLHF
v_gene: TRBV28; len: 17; d_gene: -; abundance: -; j_gene: TRBJ1-1; CDR3nt: TGTGCCAGCAGTTTAGAGGGTGGGGGCGCGGGGAACACTGAAGCTTTCTTT; CDR3aa: CASSLEGGGAGNTEAFF
v_gene: TRBV5-8; len: 14; d_gene: -; abundance: -; j_gene: TRBJ1-2; CDR3nt: TGTGCCAGCAGCTTGGGGGGCAGGAACTATGGCTACACCTTC; CDR3aa: CASSLGGRNYGYTF
v_gene: TRBV6-1; len: 12; d_gene: -; abundance: once; j_gene: TRBJ1-2; CDR3nt: TGTGCCAGCAGTGAGGCTGGGTATGGCTACACCTTC; CDR3aa: CASSEAGYGYTF
v_gene: TRBV4-3; len: 13; d_gene: -; abundance: -; j_gene: TRBJ1-3; CDR3nt: TGCGCCAGCAGCCAGCAACAGGGAAACACCATATATTTT; CDR3aa: CASSQQQGNTIYF
v_gene: TRBV6-6; len: 11; d_gene: -; abundance: -; j_gene: TRBJ1-2; CDR3nt: TGTGCCAGCAGTCTTAACGGGGGCTACACCTTC; CDR3aa: CASSLNGGYTF
v_gene: TRBV12-3/TRBV12-4; len: 12; d_gene: -; abundance: -; j_gene: TRBJ2-3; CDR3nt: TGTGCCAGCAGGAAAAGCACAGATACGCAGTATTTT; CDR3aa: CASRKSTDTQYF
v_gene: TRBV3-1/TRBV3-2; len: 14; d_gene: TRBD1; abundance: -; j_gene: TRBJ1-1; CDR3nt: TGTGCCAGCAGCCACGGGACAGGGAACACTGAAGCTTTCTTT; CDR3aa: CASSHGTGNTEAFF
v_gene: TRBV10-2; len: 16; d_gene: -; abundance: -; j_gene: TRBJ2-6; CDR3nt: TGCGCCAGCAGCCAGAAGGACGGATCTGGGGCCAACGTCCTGACTTTC; CDR3aa: CASSQKDGSGANVLTF
v_gene: TRBV9; len: 16; d_gene: TRBD1; abundance: -; j_gene: TRBJ1-4; CDR3nt: TGTGCCAGCAGCGTTCAACAGGGGTTGGGTAATGAAAAACTGTTTTTT; CDR3aa: CASSVQQGLGNEKLFF
v_gene: TRBV4-2; len: 15; d_gene: -; abundance: once; j_gene: TRBJ1-6; CDR3nt: TGTGCCAGCAGCAAACCGGGACACAATAATTCACCCCTCCACTTT; CDR3aa: CASSKPGHNNSPLHF
v_gene: TRBV6-4; len: 14; d_gene: -; abundance: -; j_gene: TRBJ1-5; CDR3nt: TGTGCCAGCAGTGAGTCCGGAGGTGATCAGCCCCAGCATTTT; CDR3aa: CASSESGGDQPQHF
v_gene: TRBV2; len: 12; d_gene: -; abundance: -; j_gene: TRBJ1-5; CDR3nt: TGTGCCAGCAGTTACAGGGATCAGCCCCAGCATTTT; CDR3aa: CASSYRDQPQHF
v_gene: TRBV15; len: 14; d_gene: TRBD1; abundance: -; j_gene: TRBJ1-1; CDR3nt: TGTGCCACCAGCAGCCGGACAGGGAAAACTGAAGCTTTCTTT; CDR3aa: CATSSRTGKTEAFF
v_gene: TRBV6-9; len: 18; d_gene: TRBD1; abundance: -; j_gene: TRBJ2-1; CDR3nt: TGTGCCAGCATGGGCCCCCGGGACAGGTTAAGCTCCTACAATGAGCAGTTCTTC; CDR3aa: CASMGPRDRLSSYNEQFF
v_gene: TRBV14; len: 14; d_gene: TRBD2; abundance: -; j_gene: TRBJ2-1; CDR3nt: TGTGCCAGCAGCCAAGTCTCTAGCGGCACCGAGCAGTTCTTC; CDR3aa: CASSQVSSGTEQFF
v_gene: TRBV7-8; len: 16; d_gene: TRBD2; abundance: -; j_gene: TRBJ2-3; CDR3nt: TGTGCCAGCAGCTCCATAGCGGGAGGGCCAGCAGATACGCAGTATTTT; CDR3aa: CASSSIAGGPADTQYF
v_gene: TRBV7-9; len: 14; d_gene: -; abundance: -; j_gene: TRBJ1-1; CDR3nt: TGTGCCAGCAGATATACAGGGATGAACACTGAAGCTTTCTTT; CDR3aa: CASRYTGMNTEAFF
v_gene: TRBV7-3; len: 15; d_gene: -; abundance: -; j_gene: TRBJ2-1; CDR3nt: TGTGCCAGCAGCTTAGGACCCACCATTTACAATGAGCAGTTCTTC; CDR3aa: CASSLGPTIYNEQFF
v_gene: TRBV5-5; len: 13; d_gene: -; abundance: -; j_gene: TRBJ2-7; CDR3nt: TGTGCCAGCAGCCGACTCCCCACCTACGAGCAGTACTTC; CDR3aa: CASSRLPTYEQYF
v_gene: TRBV5-8; len: 17; d_gene: TRBD1; abundance: -; j_gene: TRBJ1-5; CDR3nt: TGTGCCAGCAGCCCACGGGGACAGGCTATAAGCAATCAGCCCCAGCATTTT; CDR3aa: CASSPRGQAISNQPQHF
v_gene: TRBV11-2; len: 15; d_gene: TRBD2; abundance: -; j_gene: TRBJ2-7; CDR3nt: TGTGCCAGCAGCTTAAGACGGCTAGCGGGATACGAGCAGTACTTC; CDR3aa: CASSLRRLAGYEQYF
v_gene: TRBV5-1; len: 15; d_gene: TRBD1; abundance: -; j_gene: TRBJ2-1; CDR3nt: TGCGCCAGCTCGAACACAGGGGGTATATACAATGAGCAGTTCTTC; CDR3aa: CASSNTGGIYNEQFF
v_gene: TRBV5-1; len: 14; d_gene: TRBD1; abundance: -; j_gene: TRBJ1-2; CDR3nt: TGCGCCAGCAGCTTGGCCGAGACAGGGGATGGCTACACCTTC; CDR3aa: CASSLAETGDGYTF